Listed below are T cell receptor beta chains from one sample, sequenced in a study of T cells in Graves' hyperthyroidism and ophthalmopathy. Each CDR3 protein is one row after TCRdb ran MiXCR on the multiplex PCR reads. In the table there are 300,000 to 450,000 distinct CDR3 sequences, approximately 25% of which are singletons. Sequenced sample: blood. The receptor source for this set is a man in his forties or fifties with Graves' hyperthyroidism. Each CDR3 is given without its conserved first and last residue.

V gene	J gene	CDR3 protein
TRBV12-5	TRBJ2-1	ASGLVGSAPYNEQF
TRBV7-9	TRBJ2-7	ASSTLPGQGAHEQY
TRBV7-3	TRBJ1-1	ASSAYRGTEAF
TRBV20-1	TRBJ2-7	SARDYAGELWEQY
TRBV7-9	TRBJ2-5	ASSDWGAWQGAQETQY
TRBV7-8	TRBJ1-1	ASSSLGTDRGHTEAF
TRBV20-1	TRBJ2-5	SARDRGETQY
TRBV27	TRBJ2-5	ASSFTLQETQY
TRBV28	TRBJ1-1	ASREDRGLNTEAF
TRBV6-5	TRBJ2-4	ASSYGGGNIQY
TRBV6-6	TRBJ1-2	ASSYGSGGDYGYT
TRBV3-1	TRBJ1-1	ASSPDPNTEAF
TRBV12-3/TRBV12-4	TRBJ2-3	ASTRLAGVGADTQY
TRBV7-9	TRBJ2-3	ASSLALANSTDTQY
TRBV29-1	TRBJ1-2	SVGEQGYGYT
TRBV5-1	TRBJ2-7	ASSSPGAGSYEQY
TRBV7-3	TRBJ2-1	ASSFLPGTSGRAHNVEQF
TRBV7-9	TRBJ2-7	ASSRGSLAGADEQY
TRBV9	TRBJ2-3	ASSQGTSGDTQY
TRBV3-1	TRBJ2-7	ASSQGVGGSTTYEQY
TRBV5-1	TRBJ2-7	ASSLAAGPSYEQY
TRBV6-5	TRBJ2-3	ASSYSDADTQY